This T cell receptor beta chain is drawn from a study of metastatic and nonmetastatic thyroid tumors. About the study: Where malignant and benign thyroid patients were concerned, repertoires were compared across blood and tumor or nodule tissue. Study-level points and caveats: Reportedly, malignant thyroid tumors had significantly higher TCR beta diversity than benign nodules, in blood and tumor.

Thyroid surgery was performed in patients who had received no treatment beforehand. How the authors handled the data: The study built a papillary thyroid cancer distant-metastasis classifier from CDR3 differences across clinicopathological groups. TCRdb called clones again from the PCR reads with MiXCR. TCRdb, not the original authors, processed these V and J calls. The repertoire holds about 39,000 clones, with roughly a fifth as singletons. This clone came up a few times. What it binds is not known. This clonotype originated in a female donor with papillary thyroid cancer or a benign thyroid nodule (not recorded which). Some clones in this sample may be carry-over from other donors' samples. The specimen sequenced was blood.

The CDR3 here is CASSLSLSVRSGDTQYF. The CDR3, as DNA: TGTGCCAGCAGTTTATCCCTTAGCGTTCGCTCGGGGGATACGCAGTATTTT. J is TRBJ2-3 and V is TRBV12-3 or TRBV12-4, with a tentative D call TRBD2 (5 bases). The germline V and J ends were trimmed by 2 bases and 6 bases, with 21 bases remaining between them. The CDR3 is made up of 17 amino acids.